This TCR beta chain comes out of a study of T-cell reconstitution after alpha-beta-depleted transplantation in children. This CDR3 is 12 amino acids long. Germline loops: CDR1 SQVTM, CDR2 ANQGSEA. This clonotype was seen at least ten times. One junction end does not reproduce the germline sequence, and a read error may be involved. Library preparation (for TCRbeta) was performed with unique molecular identifiers. TCRdb recomputed calls from the PCR reads with MiXCR, one row per CDR3 protein. The sample includes about 690,000 distinct CDR3 sequences, over 15% of them seen just once. The V and J genes are TRBV29-1 and TRBJ2-7; no firm D call. This clonotype was sampled from a human donor who donated a stem cell graft to a child with acute myeloid leukemia. The specimen comprised PBMCs from the stem cell graft donor, sampled from the stem cell graft. The CDR3 is CSVPGFSHEQYF. DNA of the CDR3: TGCAGCGTACCGGGCTTCTCCCACGAGCAGTACTTC.